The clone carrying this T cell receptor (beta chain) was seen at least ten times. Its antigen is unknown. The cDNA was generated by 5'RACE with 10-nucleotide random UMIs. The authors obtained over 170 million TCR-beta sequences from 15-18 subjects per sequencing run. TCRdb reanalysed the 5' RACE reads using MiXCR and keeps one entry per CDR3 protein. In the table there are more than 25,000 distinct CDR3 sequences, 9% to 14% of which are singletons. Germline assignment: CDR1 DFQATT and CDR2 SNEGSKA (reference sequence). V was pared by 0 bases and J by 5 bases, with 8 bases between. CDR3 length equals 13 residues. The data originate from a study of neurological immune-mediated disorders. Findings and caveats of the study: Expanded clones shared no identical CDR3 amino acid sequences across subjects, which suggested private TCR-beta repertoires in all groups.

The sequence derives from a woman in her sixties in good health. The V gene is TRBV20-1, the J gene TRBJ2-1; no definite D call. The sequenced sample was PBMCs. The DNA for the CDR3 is TGCAGTGCTAGAGATCGTAAGAACAATGAGCAGTTCTTC. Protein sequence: CSARDRKNNEQFF.